The rows below give T cell receptor beta chains drawn from one sample of a study of shared clonotypes between healthy human individuals. TCRdb's table, derived via immunoSEQ multiplex PCR, lists solely in-frame clones and lacks some. Of some 1 million clones in the sample, around 74% are singletons; the top ten hold about 1.5%. Sequenced: memory CD4+ T cells sorted from blood. The receptors derive from a man aged 18 to 30 in good health. Each CDR3 is given with its conserved first and last residue. The D gene is left open where the match is weak. The size of a clone is reported for some rows only, either as once, few or many, or as a class for expanded clones.

J gene | V gene | D gene | clone size | CDR3 protein | CDR3 DNA
TRBJ1-2 | TRBV6-1 | TRBD1 | - | CAITRGTGDYVGYTF | TGTGCCATAACGAGGGGGACAGGGGATTATGTTGGCTACACCTTC
TRBJ1-1 | TRBV29-1 | - | - | CSVDIRGRSPLNTEAFF | TGCAGCGTTGATATCAGGGGACGGAGTCCATTGAACACTGAAGCTTTCTTT
TRBJ2-5 | TRBV10-3 | TRBD2 | - | CAISESGLAGGETQYF | TGTGCCATCAGTGAGTCGGGACTAGCGGGAGGAGAGACCCAGTACTTC
TRBJ2-3 | TRBV18 | - | - | CASSQTGQLSSTDTQYF | TGTGCCAGCTCACAAACCGGGCAACTCTCTAGCACAGATACGCAGTATTTT
TRBJ2-7 | TRBV30 | - | - | CAWSSGPMEYF | TGTGCCTGGTCCTCCGGGCCCATGGAGTACTTC
TRBJ1-1 | TRBV11-2 | - | - | CASSLWGKGTEAFF | TGTGCCAGCAGCTTATGGGGGAAGGGGACTGAAGCTTTCTTT
TRBJ1-2 | TRBV11-2 | TRBD1 | - | CASSLATGGGNYGYTF | TGTGCCAGCAGCTTAGCTACAGGGGGTGGAAACTATGGCTACACCTTC
TRBJ2-3 | TRBV7-6 | TRBD2 | once | CASSRRGRGERGPGSTDTQYF | TGTGCCAGCAGCCGCCGGGGTCGGGGGGAAAGAGGGCCGGGAAGCACAGATACGCAGTATTTT
TRBJ2-3 | TRBV4-1 | TRBD2 | - | CASRPLAGERISTDTQYF | TGCGCCAGCAGGCCACTAGCGGGAGAACGAATTAGCACAGATACGCAGTATTTT
TRBJ2-5 | TRBV18 | - | - | CASSPLGHSQETQYF | TGTGCCAGCTCACCTCTGGGTCACTCTCAAGAGACCCAGTACTTC
TRBJ2-3 | TRBV7-6 | - | - | CASSSNPGRTDTQYF | TGTGCCAGCAGCTCGAACCCCGGCCGCACAGATACGCAGTATTTT
TRBJ1-1 | TRBV18 | - | - | CASSQVEGNTEAFF | TGTGCCAGCTCACAAGTAGAGGGAAACACTGAAGCTTTCTTT
TRBJ1-2 | TRBV6-5 | TRBD1 | - | CASRTPTGAIYGYTF | TGTGCCAGCAGAACGCCGACAGGGGCCATCTATGGCTACACCTTC
TRBJ2-4 | TRBV5-1 | - | - | CASSIAGTAGVENIQYF | TGCGCCAGCAGCATAGCCGGGACAGCGGGGGTGGAAAACATTCAGTACTTC
TRBJ2-5 | TRBV4-1 | TRBD1 | few | CASSLAGQGASETQYF | TGCGCCAGCAGCCTCGCTGGACAGGGGGCGTCTGAGACCCAGTACTTC
TRBJ1-3 | TRBV5-7 | - | - | CASSCWTVGNTIYF | TGTGCCAGCAGCTGCTGGACAGTTGGAAACACCATATATTTT
TRBJ1-1 | TRBV29-1 | - | - | CSVLPGGNTEAFF | TGCAGCGTTCTTCCCGGGGGGAACACTGAAGCTTTCTTT
TRBJ1-6 | TRBV5-4 | - | few | CASSTGPRANSPLHF | TGTGCCAGCAGCACCGGGCCCCGGGCTAATTCACCCCTCCACTTT
TRBJ2-7 | TRBV19 | TRBD1 | - | CASSTTGTGYEQYF | TGTGCCAGTAGTACAACCGGGACAGGCTACGAGCAGTACTTC
TRBJ2-1 | TRBV10-3 | - | - | CAISESRLDFTHNEQFF | TGTGCCATCAGTGAGTCACGGTTGGACTTCACCCACAATGAGCAGTTCTTC
TRBJ2-7 | TRBV19 | - | - | CASSFTGPYEQYF | TGTGCCAGTAGTTTCACAGGGCCCTACGAGCAGTACTTC
TRBJ1-1 | TRBV6-1 | - | once | CASSFGVMNTEAFF | TGTGCCAGCAGTTTCGGCGTAATGAACACTGAAGCTTTCTTT
TRBJ1-4 | TRBV6-6 | - | - | CASSSGFANEKLFF | TGTGCCAGCAGCTCAGGGTTCGCTAATGAAAAACTGTTTTTT
TRBJ1-2 | TRBV28 | - | - | CASSLATVGYGYTF | TGTGCCAGCAGTCTCGCGACCGTCGGGTATGGCTACACCTTC
TRBJ1-4 | TRBV6-5 | TRBD1 | - | CASSYFRDSEKLFF | TGTGCCAGCAGCTATTTCCGGGACAGTGAAAAACTGTTTTTT
TRBJ1-5 | TRBV10-3 | - | few | CAISDQGGNQPQHF | TGTGCCATCAGTGATCAGGGTGGCAATCAGCCCCAGCATTTT
TRBJ1-1 | TRBV5-1 | - | many | CASGVGMNTEAFF | TGCGCCAGCGGGGTGGGGATGAACACTGAAGCTTTCTTT
TRBJ2-7 | TRBV2 | - | few | CASSPLRYEQYF | TGTGCCAGCAGTCCCCTAAGGTACGAGCAGTACTTC
TRBJ2-3 | TRBV5-6 | - | - | CASSWGLEDTQYF | TGTGCCAGCAGCTGGGGCCTAGAAGATACGCAGTATTTT
TRBJ1-2 | TRBV2 | - | few | CASRAAGTGYGYTF | TGTGCCAGCAGGGCCGCTGGGACGGGCTATGGCTACACCTTC
TRBJ2-1 | TRBV2 | TRBD2 | - | CASRRLAGGGRNEQFF | TGTGCCAGCAGGCGACTAGCGGGAGGGGGTAGGAATGAGCAGTTCTTC
TRBJ2-7 | TRBV18 | - | once | CASLRTRSSYEQYF | TGTGCCAGTCTAAGAACCAGGAGCTCCTACGAGCAGTACTTC
TRBJ2-5 | TRBV9 | - | - | CASSPRPETQYF | TGTGCCAGCAGCCCCCGCCCAGAGACCCAGTACTTC
TRBJ2-1 | TRBV4-2 | - | - | CASTGRELSYNEQFF | TGTGCCAGCACCGGGCGGGAACTTTCCTACAATGAGCAGTTCTTC
TRBJ2-5 | TRBV10-3 | - | - | CAISEAGSLTETQYF | TGTGCCATCAGTGAGGCGGGGAGCTTGACAGAGACCCAGTACTTC
TRBJ1-1 | TRBV2 | - | - | CASSEEQMNTEAFF | TGTGCCAGCAGTGAAGAACAGATGAACACTGAAGCTTTCTTT
TRBJ2-1 | TRBV7-9 | TRBD1 | - | CASSLVGTGKNEQFF | TGTGCCAGCAGCTTAGTCGGGACAGGGAAGAATGAGCAGTTCTTC
TRBJ1-5 | TRBV2 | - | - | CASSELLSNQPQHF | TGTGCCAGCAGTGAGTTACTGAGCAATCAGCCCCAGCATTTT
TRBJ2-2 | TRBV19 | - | few | CASSISGFELFF | TGTGCCAGTAGTATCAGTGGGTTTGAGCTGTTTTTT
TRBJ1-1 | TRBV6-6 | - | once | CASFSVMNTEAFF | TGTGCCAGTTTCAGTGTGATGAACACTGAAGCTTTCTTT
TRBJ2-2 | TRBV4-2 | TRBD2 | - | CASSIAGSTGELFF | TGTGCCAGCAGCATAGCGGGCTCCACCGGGGAGCTGTTTTTT
TRBJ2-7 | TRBV14 | - | - | CASSDGNSYEQYF | TGTGCCAGCAGCGACGGAAACTCCTACGAGCAGTACTTC
TRBJ2-5 | TRBV28 | - | once | CASTLSQQGQETQYF | TGTGCCAGCACCCTTAGCCAACAGGGCCAAGAGACCCAGTACTTC
TRBJ2-1 | TRBV10-3 | - | many | CAISGGLTNEQFF | TGTGCCATCAGTGGGGGACTTACTAATGAGCAGTTCTTC
TRBJ2-3 | TRBV5-1 | TRBD2 | - | CASSELAGNTDTQYF | TGCGCCAGCAGCGAACTAGCGGGGAACACAGATACGCAGTATTTT
TRBJ1-2 | TRBV6-6 | - | - | CASSYPPGVSGYTF | TGTGCCAGCAGTTATCCCCCGGGGGTGAGTGGCTACACCTTC
TRBJ2-2 | TRBV7-9 | - | many | CASSLDANTGELFF | TGTGCCAGCAGCTTAGACGCGAACACCGGGGAGCTGTTTTTT
TRBJ2-2 | TRBV6-5 | - | - | CASSYPGQKGGELFF | TGTGCCAGCAGTTACCCAGGGCAGAAGGGCGGGGAGCTGTTTTTT
TRBJ2-1 | TRBV5-6 | - | - | CASSLVGPPVNEQFF | TGTGCCAGCAGCTTGGTGGGCCCACCGGTCAATGAGCAGTTCTTC
TRBJ2-7 | TRBV27 | - | once | CASSSGLAYEQYF | TGTGCCAGCAGTTCCGGACTGGCCTACGAGCAGTACTTC
TRBJ1-3 | TRBV5-1 | - | - | CASSLSSSGNTIYF | TGCGCCAGCAGCTTATCGAGCTCTGGAAACACCATATATTTT
TRBJ1-5 | TRBV11-2 | TRBD1 | - | CASSLSSDRNNQPQHF | TGTGCCAGCAGCTTGAGCTCGGACAGGAACAATCAGCCCCAGCATTTT
TRBJ1-5 | TRBV6-1 | - | many | CASSETGGSRGQPQHF | TGTGCCAGCAGTGAAACGGGGGGCTCACGGGGACAGCCCCAGCATTTT
TRBJ2-7 | TRBV5-1 | - | - | CASSLDGGYFYEQYF | TGCGCCAGCAGCTTGGACGGAGGGTATTTTTACGAGCAGTACTTC
TRBJ2-1 | TRBV6-5 | - | once | CASSYSHAGIADEQFF | TGTGCCAGCAGTTACTCGCATGCGGGAATAGCCGATGAGCAGTTCTTC
TRBJ2-7 | TRBV14 | TRBD2 | few | CASSPYHPGLAGPGTYEQYF | TGTGCCAGCAGCCCATATCACCCGGGACTAGCGGGACCGGGTACCTACGAGCAGTACTTC
TRBJ2-7 | TRBV19 | TRBD1 | few | CASSPGGQGSMQYF | TGTGCCAGTAGCCCCGGGGGACAGGGAAGTATGCAGTACTTC